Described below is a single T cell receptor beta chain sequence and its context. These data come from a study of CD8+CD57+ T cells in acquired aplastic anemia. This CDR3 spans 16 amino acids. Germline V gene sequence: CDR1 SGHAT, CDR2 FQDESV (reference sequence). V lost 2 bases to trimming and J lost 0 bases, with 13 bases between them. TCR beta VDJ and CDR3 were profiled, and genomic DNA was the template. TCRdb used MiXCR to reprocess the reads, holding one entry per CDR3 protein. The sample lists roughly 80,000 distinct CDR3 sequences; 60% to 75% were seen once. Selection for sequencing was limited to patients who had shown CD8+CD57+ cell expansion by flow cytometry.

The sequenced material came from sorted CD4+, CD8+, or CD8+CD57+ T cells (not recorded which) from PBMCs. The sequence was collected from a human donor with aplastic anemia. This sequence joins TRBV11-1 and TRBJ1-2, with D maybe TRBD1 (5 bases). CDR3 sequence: CASSLQGSFSNYGYTF. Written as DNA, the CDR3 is TGTGCCAGCAGCTTACAGGGAAGCTTTTCTAACTATGGCTACACCTTC.